This paragraph reports one T cell receptor (beta chain). Assay: immunoSEQ multiplex PCR; the TCRdb copy retains only in-frame clones and omits some. Seen here are about 110,000 clones, approximately 90% observed once, and the top ten hold 0.75%. This entry comes from a study of siplizumab effects on memory and regulatory T cells. V lost 1 base to trimming and J lost 0 bases; unmatched junction nucleotides: 2. The CDR3 has 15 amino acids. Germline CDR1 SEHNR, CDR2 FQNEAQ (reference sequence). The chain combines TRBV7-9 with TRBJ1-2, with 7 nucleotides matching TRBD1. The sequenced sample consisted of Tregs sorted from blood. This sequence was found in a human donor in good health. CDR3 in DNA: TGTGCCAGCAGCTTAGGACAGGGAGCTAACTATGGCTACACCTTC. It specifies CASSLGQGANYGYTF.